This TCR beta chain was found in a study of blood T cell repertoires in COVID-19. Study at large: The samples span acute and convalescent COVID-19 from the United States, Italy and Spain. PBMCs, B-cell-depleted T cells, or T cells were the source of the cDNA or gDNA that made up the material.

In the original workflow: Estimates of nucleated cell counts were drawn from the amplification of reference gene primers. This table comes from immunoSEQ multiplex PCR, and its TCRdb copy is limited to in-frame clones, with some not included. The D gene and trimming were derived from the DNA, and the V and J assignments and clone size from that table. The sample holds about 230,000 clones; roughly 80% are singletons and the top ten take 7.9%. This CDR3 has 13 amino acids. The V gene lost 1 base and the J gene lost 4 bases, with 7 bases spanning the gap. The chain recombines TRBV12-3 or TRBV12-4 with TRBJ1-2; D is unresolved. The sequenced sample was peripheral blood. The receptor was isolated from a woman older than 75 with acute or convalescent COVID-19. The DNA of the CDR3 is TGTGCCAGCAGTTTAGAGGCGGGCTATGGCTACACCTTC. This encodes CASSLEAGYGYTF.